This T cell receptor beta chain emerged from a study of graft-versus-host responses after intestinal transplantation. The wider study: Every one of the recipients received anti-thymocyte globulin induction and afterwards took tacrolimus and steroids for about 3 years.

For this clone: The target antigen is unknown.

Findings and limits, study-wide: An association linked early post-transplant HvG declines with peak circulating GvH clone levels. Recipient marrow harbored GvH clones, some of which surfaced first in ileum or blood. Some patients had graft-donor T cell macrochimerism. In their allografts, the ratios of graft-versus-host to host-versus-graft T cell clones were high.

Profiling relied on immunoSEQ multiplex PCR, and the TCRdb table lists in-frame clones only, not all of them. The sample lists over 45,000 clones, 85% to 90% occurring once. The CDR3 contains 16 residues. Trimming took 4 bases from V and 1 from J; bases not matched to a gene: 6. From germline, CDR1 is MDHEN and CDR2 SYDVKM. This TCR was recovered from a human patient who received an intestinal transplant, so some T cells may come from the graft donor. The sequences come from PBMCs, collected 26 days after transplant. The V gene is TRBV28, the J gene TRBJ2-5, with TRBD2 matching over 10 bases. DNA for the CDR3: TGTGCCAGCAGTTATGGACTAGCGGTTCTCCAAGAGACCCAGTACTTC. This sequence encodes CASSYGLAVLQETQYF.